The clone carrying this T cell receptor beta chain was detected ten times or more. This entry comes from a study of CD8 T cells in ankylosing spondylitis. Libraries for TCR beta were made by quantitative 5'-RACE with molecular barcodes. TCRdb itself ran the 5' RACE reads through MiXCR, one entry per CDR3 protein. The table has 250,000 or so distinct CDR3 sequences, about 10% seen once. CDR1 and CDR2 (germline): DFQATT, SNEGSKA (reference sequence). CDR3 length: 14 residues. The trim removed 2 bases at V and 2 bases at J, leaving 5 bases unmatched. The receptor was derived from a male donor with ankylosing spondylitis or in good health (not recorded which). What was sequenced was blood, either unsorted or a sorted T cell fraction (not recorded which). The rearrangement joins TRBV20-1 to TRBJ2-7; TRBD2 aligns across 8 bases. The CDR3 sequence is CSARRLAGTYEQYF. The DNA of the CDR3 is TGCAGTGCTAGACGCCTAGCGGGTACCTACGAGCAGTACTTC.